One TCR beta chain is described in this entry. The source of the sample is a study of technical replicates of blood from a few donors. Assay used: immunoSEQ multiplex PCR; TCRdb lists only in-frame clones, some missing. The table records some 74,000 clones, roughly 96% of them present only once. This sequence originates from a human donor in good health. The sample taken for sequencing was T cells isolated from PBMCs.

CDR3 nucleotides: TGTGCCAGCAGTAGGGGCAGCTATGGCTACACCTTC. This encodes CASSRGSYGYTF. The chain employs TRBV28 and TRBJ1-2, with a tentative D call TRBD1 (5 bases). CDR1 MDHEN and CDR2 SYDVKM come from the germline V gene. The CDR3 totals 12 residues. The ends were cut back, 5 bases at V and 4 bases at J, with 8 bases in the middle.